These 18 T cell receptor beta chains share one sample of origin, sequenced in a study of CD8 T cells in Susac syndrome. The RNA input was roughly 0.45 to 1 ug, and it was reverse transcribed with random hexamers. TCRdb passed the immunoSEQ multiplex PCR reads through MiXCR, listing each CDR3 protein once. Of about 71,000 distinct CDR3 sequences in the sample, 96% are singletons; the top ten hold 0.095% to 0.12%. The specimen sequenced was CD4+ T cells from PBMCs. These receptors were taken from a human donor with multiple sclerosis.

The genes are TRBV12-3 or TRBV12-4 and TRBJ2-3; D unresolved. Trimming left V 6 bases short and J 0 bases short, with 7 bases between. The CDR3 consists of 13 residues. This CDR3 is CASRGSSTDTQYF. The CDR3 nucleotides read TGTGCCAGCAGGGGCAGCAGCACAGATACGCAGTATTTT.

This chain uses TRBV6-5 with TRBJ2-7; TRBD1 is a possible D gene (5 bases). The CDR3 is 14 residues long. Per germline, CDR1 MNHEY and CDR2 SVGAGI. Trimming removed 5 bases from V and 2 bases from J, with 13 bases in between. CDR3 residues: CASSPQGNPYEQYF. Written as DNA, the CDR3 is TGTGCCAGCAGTCCTCAGGGAAATCCCTACGAGCAGTACTTC.

This chain joins TRBV7-9 and TRBJ2-4; D assignment may be TRBD1 or TRBD2 (5 bases each). V lost 2 bases, J lost 3 bases, and 14 bases lay in between. Germline V gene sequence: CDR1 SEHNR, CDR2 FQNEAQ (reference sequence). The CDR3 spans 16 residues. Written as DNA, the CDR3 is TGTGCCAGCAGCTTAAATCACCCAGGGAGCAAAAACATTCAGTACTTC. Residues: CASSLNHPGSKNIQYF.

The chain has TRBV5-6 and TRBJ2-5; D unclear. The germline V and J ends were trimmed by 2 bases and 1 base, with 6 bases remaining between them. The CDR3 sequence is 13 residues long. Germline V gene lookup returns CDR1 SGHDT and CDR2 YYEEEE. CDR3 in DNA: TGTGCCAGCAGCTTCGCGGTCCAAGAGACCCAGTACTTC. This gives the protein CASSFAVQETQYF.

The chain is built from TRBV7-9 and TRBJ2-3; D gene unclear. This CDR3 contains 11 residues. Germline V CDR1 and CDR2: SEHNR, FQNEAQ (reference sequence). Trimming removed 6 bases at V and 4 bases at J, with 5 bases between. CDR3 sequence reads: CASSHPDTQYF. Written as DNA, the CDR3 is TGTGCCAGCAGTCATCCAGATACGCAGTATTTT.

The rearrangement links TRBV5-1 to TRBJ1-4, with a weak D call TRBD1 (5 bases). V shed 4 bases and J shed 5 bases, with 9 bases lying between them. The CDR3 is made up of 13 amino acids. Germline V gene lookup returns CDR1 SGHRS and CDR2 YFSETQ. The CDR3 DNA reads TGCGCCAGCAGCGGGGCAGGGAATGAAAAACTGTTTTTT. Encoded protein: CASSGAGNEKLFF.

The chain is built from TRBV20-1 and TRBJ2-5; 10 nucleotides line up with TRBD2. After removal of 7 bases from V and 4 bases from J, the junction contained 9 bases not matched to a gene. CDR1 DFQATT and CDR2 SNEGSKA come from the germline V gene (reference sequence). The CDR3 sequence is 14 residues long. CDR3 loop: CSVEAGGRGETQYF. CDR3 sequence (DNA): TGCAGTGTGGAAGCGGGGGGGCGAGGAGAGACCCAGTACTTC.

V gene TRBV15 combines with J gene TRBJ1-1; perhaps TRBD1 as D (5 bases). Germline V lookup: CDR1 LNHNV, CDR2 YYDKDF (reference sequence). The CDR3 extends over 16 amino acids. Trimming removed 0 bases from V and 5 bases from J, with 16 bases in between. The CDR3 coding sequence is TGTGCCACCAGCAGAGATGCAAGGGCGGGGGTTACTGAAGCTTTCTTT. This sequence encodes CATSRDARAGVTEAFF.

The chain joins TRBV7-2 to TRBJ2-7; 8 bases fit TRBD1. The CDR3 runs 15 residues. Germline V gene sequence: CDR1 SGHTA, CDR2 FQGNSA. The J segment lost 5 bases and the V segment lost 3 bases, leaving 9 bases of the junction unmatched. The CDR3, as DNA: TGTGCCAGCAGCTTGACCCCCCAGGGGGCCCACGAGCAGTACTTC. It codes for CASSLTPQGAHEQYF.

The chain is built from TRBV28 and TRBJ2-6, with D unclear. CDR1 MDHEN and CDR2 SYDVKM come from the germline V gene. Trimming pared 7 bases from V and 0 bases from J, leaving 7 bases between. The CDR3 contains 14 residues. The CDR3 protein is CASIPGSGANVLTF. In nucleotides, the CDR3 is TGTGCCAGCATCCCCGGCTCTGGGGCCAACGTCCTGACTTTC.

The chain recombines TRBV12-3 or TRBV12-4 with TRBJ2-3; perhaps D is TRBD1 or TRBD2 (5 bases each). The CDR3 runs 13 residues. V was cut by 3 bases and J by 4 bases, with 8 bases left in between. The CDR3 reads CASSLGRADTQYF. In DNA, the CDR3 is TGTGCCAGCAGTTTGGGACGGGCAGATACGCAGTATTTT.

The chain uses TRBV12-3 or TRBV12-4 and TRBJ1-1; no definite D call. The CDR3 is made up of 17 amino acids. V lost 5 bases and J 3 bases, leaving 22 bases between the germline ends. The chain's CDR3 is CASSPLGLYQSDTEAFF. DNA of the CDR3: TGTGCCAGCAGTCCCCTCGGCCTCTATCAATCAGACACTGAAGCTTTCTTT.

This chain uses TRBV7-8 with TRBJ2-1, with TRBD2 identical over 11 bases. Germline lookup yields CDR1 SGHVS and CDR2 FQNEAQ. CDR3 length: 19 amino acids. V was clipped by 5 bases and J by 0 bases; unmatched bases: 12. DNA of the CDR3: TGTGCCAGCAGCGGTCCCGGGACTAGCGGCCCAAGCTCCTACAATGAGCAGTTCTTC. This encodes CASSGPGTSGPSSYNEQFF.

CDR3 in DNA: TGCGCCAGCAGCCACCCTCCTCTGGGTGAGCAGTTCTTC. This gives the protein CASSHPPLGEQFF. The chain joins TRBV4-1 to TRBJ2-1; D remains ambiguous. In germline, CDR1 is MGHRA, CDR2 YSYEKL. The CDR3 is made up of 13 amino acids. Trimming removed 3 bases at V and 9 bases at J, with 12 bases between.

The chain carries TRBV20-1 and TRBJ1-1; maybe TRBD1 (5 bases). This CDR3 is built from 12 residues. Trimming shortened V by 5 bases and J by 8 bases, and 15 bases separated the two germline ends. In germline, CDR1 is DFQATT, CDR2 SNEGSKA (reference sequence). The CDR3 here is CSADTLTAEAFF. The CDR3 DNA is TGCAGTGCTGACACACTGACAGCAGAAGCTTTCTTT.

The J gene is TRBJ1-2, the V gene TRBV30, with a weak D call TRBD1 (6 bases). V lost 1 base and J 2 bases, leaving 17 bases between the germline ends. Per the germline V gene, CDR1 is GTSNPN and CDR2 is SVGIG (reference sequence). The CDR3 covers 16 residues. This chain's CDR3 is CAWSDGWEGVNYGYTF. CDR3 in DNA: TGTGCCTGGAGTGACGGGTGGGAGGGGGTGAACTATGGCTACACCTTC.

The chain uses TRBV9 and TRBJ1-1, with a possible D match to TRBD1 (6 bases). CDR1 and CDR2 from the germline V gene are SGDLS and YYNGEE. The CDR3 runs 13 residues. Trimming stripped 3 bases from V and 5 bases from J, with 11 bases between. CDR3: CASSATGRTEAFF. CDR3 sequence (DNA): TGTGCCAGCAGCGCGACAGGTAGGACTGAAGCTTTCTTT.

The chain uses TRBV30 and TRBJ1-3; D gene unclear. CDR1 and CDR2 from the germline V gene are GTSNPN and SVGIG (reference sequence). V lost 3 bases, J lost 0 bases, and 6 bases lay in between. The CDR3 has 13 amino acids. CDR3 coding DNA: TGTGCCTGGAGACCTCCCTCTGGAAACACCATATATTTT. It codes for CAWRPPSGNTIYF.